This TCR beta chain was captured in a study of cytomegalovirus exposure and HLA in healthy donors. Study-wide points: The authors enumerated 150 to 200 TCR beta chains as linked to cytomegalovirus.

In the PCR, 60 Vbeta and 13 Jbeta primers were used. Profiled with immunoSEQ multiplex PCR; TCRdb holds only in-frame clones, not every one. The profile shows some 160,000 clones, 79% of them singletons. Donors were nominally healthy when sampled, though unrecorded immune exposures were likely. Notes on this clone: The antigen is unknown.

Germline values: CDR1 SGHRS, CDR2 YFSETQ. With V trimmed by 3 bases and J by 5 bases, 6 bases remained unmatched. This CDR3 contains 15 residues. This clonotype was obtained from a woman in her thirties or forties in good health and CMV-seronegative. The V gene is TRBV5-1, the J gene TRBJ2-2, with TRBD1 matching over 8 bases. Sequencing was done on a sample of PBMCs. The CDR3 nucleotides read TGCGCCAGCAGCTCGGGACAGGTTCGGACCGGGGAGCTGTTTTTT. Amino acids: CASSSGQVRTGELFF. Full variable domain (remainder filled in from reference TRBV5-1 and TRBJ2-2): KAGVTQTPRYLIKTRGQQVTLSCSPISGHRSVSWYQQTPGQGLQFLFEYFSETQRNKGNFPGRFSGRQFSNSRSEMNVSTLELGDSALYLCASSSGQVRTGELFFGEGSRLTVL.